This entry lists 9 T cell receptor beta chains sequenced from one sample in a study of T cell responses to AZD1222 COVID-19 vaccine. TCRdb keeps only in-frame clones here, not all; method: immunoSEQ multiplex PCR. In the table there are some 150,000 clones, roughly nine tenths of which are singletons. Here the sequenced sample was peripheral blood, taken 28 days after the second AZD1222 dose. The receptors shown here come from an adult who received the AZD1222 COVID-19 vaccine.

This clone was seen once. The chain has TRBV14 and TRBJ1-1; D ambiguous. V lost 0 bases and J 9 bases, leaving 11 bases between the germline ends. CDR1 and CDR2 from the germline V gene are SGHDN and FVKESK. The CDR3 spans 13 residues. As DNA, the CDR3 is TGTGCCAGCAGCCAAGATGTTGGCGCTAAAGCTTTCTTT. The encoded protein is CASSQDVGAKAFF.

DNA of the CDR3: TGCGCCAGCAGCGGAGTGACGGGACGAACCTACGAGCAGTACTTC. It codes for CASSGVTGRTYEQYF. The genes are TRBV5-1 and TRBJ2-7; D is possibly TRBD1 or TRBD2 (5 bases each). The CDR3 is 15 amino acids. Trimming stripped 4 bases from V and 2 bases from J, with 16 bases between. The germline gives CDR1 SGHRS, CDR2 YFSETQ.

The chain links TRBV2 to TRBJ1-6, with D unclear. The CDR3 contains 14 residues. Deletions cut 6 bases from V and 13 bases from J, with 19 bases between. Germline lookup yields CDR1 SNHLY and CDR2 FYNNEI. Here the CDR3 reads CASRGFPRQFPLHF. In DNA form, the CDR3 reads TGTGCCAGCAGAGGCTTCCCCAGGCAGTTTCCCCTCCACTTT.

The chain employs TRBV12-5 and TRBJ1-5; 8 bases are a match to TRBD1. The CDR3 is made up of 18 amino acids. Germline loops: CDR1 LGHNT, CDR2 FRNRAP. Germline trimming cut 6 bases from V and 0 bases from J; bases unmatched to any gene: 13. The CDR3 protein is CASGRGTGAFYSNQPQHF. The CDR3 DNA reads as TGTGCTAGTGGCCGCGGGACAGGTGCTTTTTATAGCAATCAGCCCCAGCATTTT.

The V gene is TRBV5-6, the J gene TRBJ2-6, with 7 positions matching TRBD1. V trimming: 1 base; J trimming: 3 bases; junction bases outside the gene matches: 4. CDR1 SGHDT and CDR2 YYEEEE come from the germline V gene. This CDR3 is built from 16 residues. The CDR3: CASSLYRGGGANVLTF. The DNA of the CDR3 is TGTGCCAGCAGCTTGTACAGGGGCGGTGGGGCCAACGTCCTGACTTTC.

This chain connects TRBV6-5 to TRBJ2-7; D gene uncertain. Germline V gene lookup returns CDR1 MNHEY and CDR2 SVGAGI. The CDR3 is 11 residues long. V lost 4 bases to trimming and J lost 3 bases, with 4 bases between them. The CDR3 region is CASSSVYEQYF. The CDR3 DNA is TGTGCCAGCAGTTCCGTCTACGAGCAGTACTTC.

The CDR3 here is CASSVVAGGVGNTGELFF. The CDR3 DNA is TGTGCCAGCAGCGTAGTGGCAGGGGGCGTCGGGAACACCGGGGAGCTGTTTTTT. The chain combines TRBV9 with TRBJ2-2; 8 bases match TRBD1. CDR3 length: 18 amino acids. V lost 0 bases, J lost 1 base, and 8 bases stayed unmatched. Germline lookup yields CDR1 SGDLS and CDR2 YYNGEE. Together with reference TRBV9 and TRBJ2-2, the CDR3 gives the full variable domain: DSGVTQTPKHLITATGQRVTLRCSPRSGDLSVYWYQQSLDQGLQFLIQYYNGEERAKGNILERFSAQQFPDLHSELNLSSLELGDSALYFCASSVVAGGVGNTGELFFGEGSRLTVL.

CDR3 bases: TGTGCCAGCAGCCAATTAACCTCACGGACTAGCGTAGATTCCACAGATACGCAGTATTTT. Translating gives CASSQLTSRTSVDSTDTQYF. The chain has TRBV3-1 (or the pseudogene TRBV3-2) and TRBJ2-3, with TRBD2 matching over 9 bases. V shed 2 bases and J 2 bases; nucleotides not matched to a gene: 17. The CDR3 contains 20 residues. Germline V gene sequence: CDR1 LGHDT, CDR2 YNNKEL (reference sequence).

The rearrangement uses TRBV9 and TRBJ1-2; D gene ambiguous. V lost 4 bases and J 6 bases, leaving 10 bases between the germline ends. The germline gives CDR1 SGDLS, CDR2 YYNGEE. The CDR3 loop spans 12 amino acids. In DNA form, the CDR3 reads TGTGCCAGCAGCCCCTGGGATGATGGCTACACCTTC. Encoded protein: CASSPWDDGYTF.